This TCR beta chain was observed in a study of cytomegalovirus exposure and HLA in healthy donors. Generated by immunoSEQ multiplex PCR, the TCRdb table keeps only in-frame clones and is missing some. Among roughly 250,000 clones listed, 90% were seen once. Separate from the roughly 700-subject first cohort, the approximately 120-subject validation cohort was the one that the donors belonged to. The V end was cut by 5 bases, the J end by 8 bases, with 22 bases between. Germline V gene sequence: CDR1 SGHAT, CDR2 FQNNGV. The CDR3 runs 15 residues. The gene calls are TRBV11-2 and TRBJ2-7, with D perhaps matching TRBD1 (6 bases). This sequence originates from a woman aged 18-30 years in good health and CMV-seronegative. The sequencing input was PBMCs. As DNA, the CDR3 is TGTGCCAGCAGCGGTCCCGGGACAACGAATTACCAGCAGTACGTC. This translates into CASSGPGTTNYQQYV.